Presented here are 5 T cell receptor beta chains from one specimen sequenced in a study of blood T cell repertoires in COVID-19 (dated by TCRdb to the early 2020s). The library was built by means of the immunoSEQ multiplex PCR assay. Held by TCRdb, this immuneACCESS table contains in-frame sequences only and omits some clones. Under half of the omission traces to an unresolved V gene where checked; the cause of the rest is unknown. For this sample the table gives some 310,000 clones, of which 90% were detected only once. The leading ten clones occupy 0.8% to 1.3% of the sample. Sequenced input: peripheral blood. Receptor source: a woman in her thirties or forties with COVID-19, enrolled during active disease.

The J gene is TRBJ1-1, the V gene TRBV18; D not resolved. Germline V lookup: CDR1 KGHSH, CDR2 LQKENI. V dropped 2 bases and J dropped 5 bases, with 15 bases sitting between them. CDR3 size: 15 residues. CDR3 protein: CASSPRDQVSTEAFF. The CDR3 nucleotides are TGTGCCAGCTCACCAAGAGATCAGGTATCGACTGAAGCTTTCTTT.

The V gene is TRBV28, the J gene TRBJ2-2; 10 bases are a match to TRBD2. Unmatched junction bases numbered 12, after V lost 6 bases and J lost 8 bases. Germline CDR1 MDHEN, CDR2 SYDVKM. The CDR3 is 16 amino acids. The CDR3 DNA is TGTGCCAGCAGCTCTAGCGGGAGCAGAGTGGAGGGGGAGCTGTTTTTT. Protein: CASSSSGSRVEGELFF. The whole variable domain, remainder taken from reference TRBV28 and TRBJ2-2, is DVKVTQSSRYLVKRTGEKVFLECVQDMDHENMFWYRQDPGLGLRLIYFSYDVKMKEKGDIPEGYSVSREKKERFSLILESASTNQTSMYLCASSSSGSRVEGELFFGEGSRLTVL.

In this sample, this clone turned up once. V is TRBV5-8 and J is TRBJ2-3, with D tentatively TRBD1 (6 bases). This CDR3 is built from 16 residues. Germline lookup yields CDR1 SGHTS and CDR2 YDEGEE. Trimming shortened V by 0 bases and J by 3 bases, and 14 bases separated the two germline ends. CDR3 sequence: CASSLVGQPITDTQYF. DNA of the CDR3: TGTGCCAGCAGCTTGGTAGGACAGCCGATAACAGATACGCAGTATTTT.

In this sample, this clone turned up a few times. The chain employs TRBV5-1 and TRBJ2-7, with 11 bases matching TRBD2. V lost 8 bases and J lost 6; bases outside the gene matches: 10. CDR3 size: 14 residues. Germline V CDR1 and CDR2: SGHRS, YFSETQ. The CDR3 region is CASGAGSGRGEQYF. CDR3 nucleotides: TGCGCCAGTGGGGCAGGTAGCGGGAGGGGCGAGCAGTACTTC. Full variable domain (missing parts from reference TRBV5-1 and TRBJ2-7): KAGVTQTPRYLIKTRGQQVTLSCSPISGHRSVSWYQQTPGQGLQFLFEYFSETQRNKGNFPGRFSGRQFSNSRSEMNVSTLELGDSALYLCASGAGSGRGEQYFGPGTRLTVT.

This rearrangement joins TRBV18 to TRBJ1-1; D might be TRBD1 (5 bases). There are 15 residues in the CDR3. Germline V lookup: CDR1 KGHSH, CDR2 LQKENI. V was clipped by 3 bases and J by 5 bases, with 16 bases between them. The CDR3 here is CASSPPNGHRTEAFF. DNA for the CDR3: TGTGCCAGCTCACCCCCAAACGGACATAGGACTGAAGCTTTCTTT.